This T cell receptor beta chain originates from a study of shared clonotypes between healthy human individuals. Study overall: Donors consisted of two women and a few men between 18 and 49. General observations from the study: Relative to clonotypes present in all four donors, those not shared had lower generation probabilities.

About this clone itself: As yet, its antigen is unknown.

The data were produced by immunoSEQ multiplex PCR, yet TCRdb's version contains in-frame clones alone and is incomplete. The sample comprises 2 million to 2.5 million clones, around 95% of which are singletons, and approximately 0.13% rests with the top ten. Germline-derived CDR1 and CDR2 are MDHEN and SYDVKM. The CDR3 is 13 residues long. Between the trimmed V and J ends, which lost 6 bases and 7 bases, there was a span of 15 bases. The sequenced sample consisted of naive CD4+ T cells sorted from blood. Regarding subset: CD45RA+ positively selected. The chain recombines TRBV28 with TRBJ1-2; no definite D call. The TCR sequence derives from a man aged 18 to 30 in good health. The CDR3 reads CASSPGGGSGYTF. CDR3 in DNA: TGTGCCAGCAGCCCGGGAGGCGGGAGTGGCTACACCTTC.